These 8 T cell receptor beta chains came from one sample sequenced in a study of blood T cells in healthy people across ages. Alongside a J-beta primer mix, a sample-barcoded 5' primer served in a second PCR lasting about 7 to 11 cycles. TCRdb re-called the 5' RACE reads through MiXCR, storing one row per CDR3 protein. Of fewer than 1,000,000 distinct CDR3 sequences in the sample, around half were seen once. The sample consisted of blood. The receptor source for this set is a man aged 80 or over in good health.

In its sample, this clonotype was seen a few times. The rearrangement joins TRBV7-2 to TRBJ2-7; D is possibly TRBD1 or TRBD2 (5 bases each). The CDR3 covers 15 residues. Trimming took 3 bases from V and 6 from J, leaving 18 bases between them. Germline-derived CDR1 and CDR2 are SGHTA and FQGNSA. CDR3 sequence: CASSFQADKRFEQYF. CDR3 DNA sequence: TGTGCCAGCAGCTTTCAAGCGGACAAACGGTTCGAGCAGTACTTC.

About this clonotype: Relative to the germline gene, one junction end is altered; a read error may explain this. The chain uses TRBV4-2 and TRBJ2-6; 10 nucleotides line up with TRBD2. The germline gives CDR1 LGHNA, CDR2 YNFKEQ. This CDR3 comprises 19 residues. The CDR3 protein is CASSQDMASGSSEANVLTF. CDR3 nucleotides: TGTGCCAGCAGCCAAGATATGGCTAGCGGGAGTTCTGAGGCCAACGTCCTGACTTTC.

This chain uses TRBV20-1 with TRBJ1-2; 7 nucleotides align to TRBD1. There are 15 residues in the CDR3. V shed 0 bases and J 5 bases; nucleotides not matched to a gene: 9. CDR1 and CDR2 from the germline V gene are DFQATT and SNEGSKA (reference sequence). The CDR3 region is CSARDGRDRFYGYTF. The CDR3 nucleotides read TGCAGTGCTAGAGACGGCCGGGACAGATTTTATGGCTACACCTTC.

Turning to this clonotype: One end of the junction fails to match germline, which may point to a read error. The chain couples TRBV5-1 to TRBJ2-5; 15 nucleotides agree with TRBD2. The end of the DNA fits TRBJ2-7 better, so the J call may be wrong. The CDR3 is 14 amino acids. Per germline, CDR1 SGHRS and CDR2 YFSETQ. In DNA form, the CDR3 reads TGCGCTAGCAGCCGGACTAGCGGGAGGGACGAGCAGTACTTC. This codes for CASSRTSGRDEQYF.

This chain joins TRBV12-3 or TRBV12-4 and TRBJ2-4, with 9 positions matching TRBD1. V was pared by 3 bases and J by 1 base, with 13 bases of the junction left unmatched. This CDR3 contains 19 residues. Here the CDR3 reads CASSFRWTGARSAKNIQYF. The CDR3 DNA follows: TGTGCCAGCAGTTTCCGCTGGACAGGGGCCAGGAGTGCCAAAAACATTCAGTACTTC.

This clonotype was detected only a few times. The rearrangement joins TRBV12-3 or TRBV12-4 to TRBJ1-4; 9 nucleotides agree with TRBD1. The CDR3 consists of 13 residues. V was clipped by 5 bases and J by 8 bases; unmatched bases: 3. The CDR3 coding sequence is TGTGCCAGCAGTATGGGACAGGGAGAAAAACTGTTTTTT. Translating gives CASSMGQGEKLFF.

Concerning this clonotype: One end of the junction varies from germline; a read error may be responsible. V gene TRBV20-1 combines with J gene TRBJ2-3, with D possibly being TRBD2 (6 bases). Germline CDR1 and CDR2: DFQATT and SNEGSKA (reference sequence). The CDR3 consists of 17 residues. The CDR3 sequence: CSARGPRRGPSTDMQYF. The CDR3 region has the DNA TGCAGTGCTAGAGGTCCGCGGCGGGGCCCTAGCACAGATATGCAGTATTTT.

This clonotype has more than one count but fewer than ten. The chain employs TRBV20-1 and TRBJ2-5; 12 bases align to TRBD1. This CDR3 region has 14 residues. J gave up 4 bases and V 6 bases, and 6 bases lay outside the gene matches. Per the germline V gene, CDR1 is DFQATT and CDR2 is SNEGSKA (reference sequence). Here the CDR3 reads CSAGTGGAGETQYF. The CDR3 DNA follows: TGCAGTGCGGGGACAGGGGGCGCGGGAGAGACCCAGTACTTC.